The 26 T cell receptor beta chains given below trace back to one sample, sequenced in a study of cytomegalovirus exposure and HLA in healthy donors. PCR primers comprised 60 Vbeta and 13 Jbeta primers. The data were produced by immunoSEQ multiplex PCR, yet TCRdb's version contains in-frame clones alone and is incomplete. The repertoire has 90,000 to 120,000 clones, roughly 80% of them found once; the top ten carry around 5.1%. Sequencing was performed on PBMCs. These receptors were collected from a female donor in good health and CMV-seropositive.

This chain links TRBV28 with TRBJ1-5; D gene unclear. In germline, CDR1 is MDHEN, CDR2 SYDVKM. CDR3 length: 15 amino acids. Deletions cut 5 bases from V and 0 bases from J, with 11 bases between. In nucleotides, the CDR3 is TGTGCCAGCAGTAGGGCGGGATATAGCAATCAGCCCCAGCATTTT. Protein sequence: CASSRAGYSNQPQHF.

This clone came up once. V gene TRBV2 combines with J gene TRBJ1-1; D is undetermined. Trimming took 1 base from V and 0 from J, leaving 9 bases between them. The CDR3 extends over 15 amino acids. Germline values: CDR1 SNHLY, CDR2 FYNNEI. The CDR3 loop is CASSEDSTMNTEAFF. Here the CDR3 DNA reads TGTGCCAGCAGTGAAGACAGCACCATGAACACTGAAGCTTTCTTT.

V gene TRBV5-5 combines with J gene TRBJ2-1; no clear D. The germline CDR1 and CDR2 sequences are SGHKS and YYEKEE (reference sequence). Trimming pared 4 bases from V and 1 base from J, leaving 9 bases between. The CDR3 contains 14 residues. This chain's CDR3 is CASSRGRSYNEQFF. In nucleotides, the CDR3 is TGTGCCAGCAGCCGTGGCAGGTCCTACAATGAGCAGTTCTTC.

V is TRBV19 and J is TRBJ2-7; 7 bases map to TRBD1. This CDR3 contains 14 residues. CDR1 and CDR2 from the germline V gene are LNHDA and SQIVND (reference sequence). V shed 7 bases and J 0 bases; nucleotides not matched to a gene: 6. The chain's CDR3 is CASTRTGGSYEQYF. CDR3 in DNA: TGTGCCAGTACCCGGACAGGCGGCTCCTACGAGCAGTACTTC.

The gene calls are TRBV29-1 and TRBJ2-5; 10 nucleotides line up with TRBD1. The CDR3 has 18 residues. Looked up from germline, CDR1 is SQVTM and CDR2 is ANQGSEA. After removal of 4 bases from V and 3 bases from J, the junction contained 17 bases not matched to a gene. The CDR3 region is CSVGGQGVARFGKETQYF. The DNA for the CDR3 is TGCAGCGTTGGAGGACAGGGGGTTGCTCGATTTGGGAAAGAGACCCAGTACTTC.

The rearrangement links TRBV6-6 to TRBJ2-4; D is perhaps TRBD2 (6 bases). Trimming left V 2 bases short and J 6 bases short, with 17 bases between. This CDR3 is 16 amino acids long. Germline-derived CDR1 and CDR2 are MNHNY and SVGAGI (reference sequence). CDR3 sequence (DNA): TGTGCCAGCAGTTACGTTGTTCCGGGAGTGCCAAACATTCAGTACTTC. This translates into CASSYVVPGVPNIQYF.

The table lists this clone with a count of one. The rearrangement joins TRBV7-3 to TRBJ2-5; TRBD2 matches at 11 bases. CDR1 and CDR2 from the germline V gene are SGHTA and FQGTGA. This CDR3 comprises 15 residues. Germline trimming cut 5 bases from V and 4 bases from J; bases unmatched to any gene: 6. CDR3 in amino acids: CASSLTSGSGETQYF. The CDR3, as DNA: TGTGCCAGCAGCCTCACTAGCGGGAGTGGAGAGACCCAGTACTTC.

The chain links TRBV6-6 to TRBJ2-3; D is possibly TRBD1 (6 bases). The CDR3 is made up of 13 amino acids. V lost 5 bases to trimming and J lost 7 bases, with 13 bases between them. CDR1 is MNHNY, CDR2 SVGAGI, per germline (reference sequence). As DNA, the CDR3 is TGTGCCAGCAGTCAACAGGGAGTAAATACGCAGTATTTT. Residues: CASSQQGVNTQYF.

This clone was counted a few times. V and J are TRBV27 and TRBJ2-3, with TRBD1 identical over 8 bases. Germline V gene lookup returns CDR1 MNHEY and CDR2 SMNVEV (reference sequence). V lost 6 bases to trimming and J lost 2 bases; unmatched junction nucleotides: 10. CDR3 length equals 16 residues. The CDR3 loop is CASRTYRGRYTDTQYF. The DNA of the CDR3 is TGTGCCAGCAGGACCTACAGGGGGAGATACACAGATACGCAGTATTTT.

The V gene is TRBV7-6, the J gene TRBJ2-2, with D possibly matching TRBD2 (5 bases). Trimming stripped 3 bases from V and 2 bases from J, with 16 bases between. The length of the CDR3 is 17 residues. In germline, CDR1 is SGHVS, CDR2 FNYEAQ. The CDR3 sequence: CASSLDLERSNTGELFF. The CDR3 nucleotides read TGTGCCAGCAGCTTGGATCTTGAGCGGAGTAACACCGGGGAGCTGTTTTTT.

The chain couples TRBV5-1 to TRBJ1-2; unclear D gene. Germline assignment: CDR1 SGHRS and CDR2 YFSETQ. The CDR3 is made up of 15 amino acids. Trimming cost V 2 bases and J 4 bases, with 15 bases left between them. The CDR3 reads CASSLRTAGIYGYTF. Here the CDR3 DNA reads TGCGCCAGCAGCTTACGGACCGCGGGGATCTATGGCTACACCTTC. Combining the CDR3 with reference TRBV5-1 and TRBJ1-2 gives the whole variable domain KAGVTQTPRYLIKTRGQQVTLSCSPISGHRSVSWYQQTPGQGLQFLFEYFSETQRNKGNFPGRFSGRQFSNSRSEMNVSTLELGDSALYLCASSLRTAGIYGYTFGSGTRLTVV.

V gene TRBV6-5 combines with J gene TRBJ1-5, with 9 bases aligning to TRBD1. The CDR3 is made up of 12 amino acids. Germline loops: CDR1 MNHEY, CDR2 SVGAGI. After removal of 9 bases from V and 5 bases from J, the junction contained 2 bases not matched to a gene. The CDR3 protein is CASRQGDQPQHF. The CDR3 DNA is TGTGCCAGTAGACAGGGGGATCAGCCCCAGCATTTT.

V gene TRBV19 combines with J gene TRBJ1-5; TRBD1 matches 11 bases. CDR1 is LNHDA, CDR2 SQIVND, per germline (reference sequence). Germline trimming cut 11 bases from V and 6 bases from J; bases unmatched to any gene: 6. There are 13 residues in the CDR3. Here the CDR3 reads CAGGDRGFQPQHF. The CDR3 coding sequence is TGTGCCGGGGGGGACAGGGGGTTTCAGCCCCAGCATTTT.

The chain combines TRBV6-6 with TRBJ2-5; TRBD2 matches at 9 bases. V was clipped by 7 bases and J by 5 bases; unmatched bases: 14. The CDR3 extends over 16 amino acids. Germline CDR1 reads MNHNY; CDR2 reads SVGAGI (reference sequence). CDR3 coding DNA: TGTGCCAGCACCCATTGGGGCGGGAGGGCCGTGGAGACCCAGTACTTC. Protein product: CASTHWGGRAVETQYF.

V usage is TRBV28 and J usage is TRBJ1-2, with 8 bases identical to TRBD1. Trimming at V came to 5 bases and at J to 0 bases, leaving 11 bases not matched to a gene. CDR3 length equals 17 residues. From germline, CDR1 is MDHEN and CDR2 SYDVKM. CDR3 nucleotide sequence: TGTGCCAGCAGTGGAGGACAGGGAAATAACGCTAACTATGGCTACACCTTC. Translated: CASSGGQGNNANYGYTF.

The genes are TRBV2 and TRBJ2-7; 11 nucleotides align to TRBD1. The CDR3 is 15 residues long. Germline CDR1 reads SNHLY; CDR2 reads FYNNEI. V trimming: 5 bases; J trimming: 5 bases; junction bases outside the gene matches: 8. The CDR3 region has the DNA TGTGCCAGCAGTCCTGAGTTGGACAGGGGGCACGAGCAGTACTTC. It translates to CASSPELDRGHEQYF.

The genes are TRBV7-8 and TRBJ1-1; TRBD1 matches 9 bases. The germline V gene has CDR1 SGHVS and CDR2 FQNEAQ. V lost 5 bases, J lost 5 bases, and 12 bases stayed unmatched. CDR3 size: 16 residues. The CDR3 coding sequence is TGTGCCAGCAGCCGTACAGGGGGCTCTTCGATAACTGAAGCTTTCTTT. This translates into CASSRTGGSSITEAFF.

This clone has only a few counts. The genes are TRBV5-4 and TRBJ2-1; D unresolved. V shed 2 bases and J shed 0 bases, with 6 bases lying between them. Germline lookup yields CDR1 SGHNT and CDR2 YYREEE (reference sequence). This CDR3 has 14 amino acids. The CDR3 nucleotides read TGTGCCAGCAGCTTAATAGACTCCTACAATGAGCAGTTCTTC. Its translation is CASSLIDSYNEQFF. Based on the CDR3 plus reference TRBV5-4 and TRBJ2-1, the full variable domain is ETGVTQSPTHLIKTRGQQVTLRCSSQSGHNTVSWYQQALGQGPQFIFQYYREEENGRGNFPPRFSGLQFPNYSSELNVNALELDDSALYLCASSLIDSYNEQFFGPGTRLTVL.

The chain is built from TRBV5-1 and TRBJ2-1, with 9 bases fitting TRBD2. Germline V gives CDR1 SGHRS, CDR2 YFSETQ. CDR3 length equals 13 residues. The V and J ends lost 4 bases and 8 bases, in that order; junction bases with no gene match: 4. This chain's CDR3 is CASSLIAGDEQFF. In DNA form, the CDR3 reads TGCGCCAGCAGCCTGATAGCGGGAGATGAGCAGTTCTTC.

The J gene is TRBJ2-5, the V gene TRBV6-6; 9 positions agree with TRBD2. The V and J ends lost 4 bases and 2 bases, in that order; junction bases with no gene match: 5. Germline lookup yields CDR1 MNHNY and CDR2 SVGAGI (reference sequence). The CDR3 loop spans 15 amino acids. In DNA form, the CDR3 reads TGTGCCAGCAGTTCTGCTAGCGGGATGCAAGAGACCCAGTACTTC. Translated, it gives CASSSASGMQETQYF.

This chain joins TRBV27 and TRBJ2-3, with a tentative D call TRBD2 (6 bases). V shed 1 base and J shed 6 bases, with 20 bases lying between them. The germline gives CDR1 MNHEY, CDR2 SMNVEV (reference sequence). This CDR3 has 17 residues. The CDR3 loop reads CASSLFRGTTTGDTQYF. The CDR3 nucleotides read TGTGCCAGCAGTTTATTCCGCGGGACCACGACCGGGGATACGCAGTATTTT.

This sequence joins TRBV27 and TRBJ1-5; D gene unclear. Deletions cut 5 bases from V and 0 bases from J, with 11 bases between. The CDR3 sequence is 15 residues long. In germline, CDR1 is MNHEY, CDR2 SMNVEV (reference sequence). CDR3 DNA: TGTGCCAGCAGTCCCCTTTCGAGTAGCAATCAGCCCCAGCATTTT. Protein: CASSPLSSSNQPQHF.

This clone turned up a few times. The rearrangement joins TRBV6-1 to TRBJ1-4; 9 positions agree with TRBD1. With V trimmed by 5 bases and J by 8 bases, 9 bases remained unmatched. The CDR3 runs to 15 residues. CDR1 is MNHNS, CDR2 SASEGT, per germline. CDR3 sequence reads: CASSTYRGRKEKLFF. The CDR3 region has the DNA TGTGCCAGCAGTACCTACAGGGGGCGAAAGGAAAAACTGTTTTTT.

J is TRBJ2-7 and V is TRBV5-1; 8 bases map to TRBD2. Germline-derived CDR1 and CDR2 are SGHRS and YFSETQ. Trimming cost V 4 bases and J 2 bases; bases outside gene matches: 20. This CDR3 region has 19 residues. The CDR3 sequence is CASSHRPGLLADDAYEQYF. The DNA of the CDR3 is TGCGCCAGCAGCCATAGGCCCGGATTACTAGCGGACGACGCCTACGAGCAGTACTTC.

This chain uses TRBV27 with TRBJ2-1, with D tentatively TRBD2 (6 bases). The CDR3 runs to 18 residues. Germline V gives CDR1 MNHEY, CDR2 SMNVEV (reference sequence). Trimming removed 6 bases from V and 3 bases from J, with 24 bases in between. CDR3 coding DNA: TGTGCCAGCAGGTCCCTCGGCGGGGCCTTCCTCAACTACAATGAGCAGTTCTTC. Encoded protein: CASRSLGGAFLNYNEQFF.

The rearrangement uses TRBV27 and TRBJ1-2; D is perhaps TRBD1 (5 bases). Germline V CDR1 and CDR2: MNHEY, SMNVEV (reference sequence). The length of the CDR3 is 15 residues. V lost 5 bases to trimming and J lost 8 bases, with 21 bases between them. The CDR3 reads CASSLGSGRSGGYTF. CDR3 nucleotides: TGTGCCAGCAGTCTAGGATCAGGGAGGAGTGGGGGCTACACCTTC.